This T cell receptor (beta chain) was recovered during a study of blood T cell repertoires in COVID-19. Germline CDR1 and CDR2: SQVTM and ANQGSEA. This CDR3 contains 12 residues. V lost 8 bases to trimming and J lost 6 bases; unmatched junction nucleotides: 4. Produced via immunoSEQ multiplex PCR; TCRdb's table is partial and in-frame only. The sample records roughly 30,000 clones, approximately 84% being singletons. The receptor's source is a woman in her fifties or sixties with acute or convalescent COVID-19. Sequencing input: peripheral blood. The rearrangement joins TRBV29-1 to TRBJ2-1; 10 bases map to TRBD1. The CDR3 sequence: CSFGQGGNEQFF. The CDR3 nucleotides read TGCAGCTTTGGACAGGGGGGCAATGAGCAGTTCTTC.